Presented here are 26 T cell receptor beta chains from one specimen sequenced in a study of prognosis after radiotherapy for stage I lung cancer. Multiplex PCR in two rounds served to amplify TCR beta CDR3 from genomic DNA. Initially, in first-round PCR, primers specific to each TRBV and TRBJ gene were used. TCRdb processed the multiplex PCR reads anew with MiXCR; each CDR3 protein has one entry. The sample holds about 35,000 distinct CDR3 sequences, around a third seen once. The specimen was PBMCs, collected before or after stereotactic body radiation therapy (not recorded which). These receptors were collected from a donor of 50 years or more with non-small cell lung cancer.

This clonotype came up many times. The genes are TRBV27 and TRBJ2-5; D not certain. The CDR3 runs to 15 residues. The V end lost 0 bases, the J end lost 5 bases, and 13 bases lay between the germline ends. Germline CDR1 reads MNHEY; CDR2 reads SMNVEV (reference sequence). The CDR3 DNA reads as TGTGCCAGCAGTTTATCGGTGAGCGTTCGGGAGACCCAGTACTTC. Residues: CASSLSVSVRETQYF.

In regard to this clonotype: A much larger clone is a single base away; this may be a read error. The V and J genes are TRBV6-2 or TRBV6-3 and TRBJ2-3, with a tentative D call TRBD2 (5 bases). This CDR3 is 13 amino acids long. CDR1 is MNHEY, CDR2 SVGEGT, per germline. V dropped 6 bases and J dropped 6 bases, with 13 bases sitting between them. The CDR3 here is CASSEEAGDTQYF. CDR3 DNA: TGTGCCAGCAGCGAGGAGGCCGGCGATACGCAGTATTTT.

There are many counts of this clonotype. This CDR3 is CASRGQPGGSPLHF. CDR3 coding DNA: TGCGCCAGCAGGGGACAGCCGGGGGGTTCACCCCTCCACTTT. The V call is TRBV4-1, the J call TRBJ1-6; 7 nucleotides line up with TRBD1. In germline, CDR1 is MGHRA, CDR2 YSYEKL. The CDR3 has 14 residues. With V trimmed by 6 bases and J by 9 bases, 8 bases remained unmatched.

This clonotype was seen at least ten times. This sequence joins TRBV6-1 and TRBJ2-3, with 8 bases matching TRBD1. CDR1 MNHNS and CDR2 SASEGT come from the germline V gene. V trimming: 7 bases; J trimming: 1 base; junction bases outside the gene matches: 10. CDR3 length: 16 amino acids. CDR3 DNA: TGTGCCAGCAAGTCTGGACAGGGCTATCGCACAGATACGCAGTATTTT. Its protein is CASKSGQGYRTDTQYF.

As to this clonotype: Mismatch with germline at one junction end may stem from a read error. The CDR3 reads CVSSQTVRLYTDAYGYTF. The DNA of the CDR3 is TGTGTCAGTAGTCAGACAGTGCGACTTTATACCGACGCTTATGGCTACACCTTC. This rearrangement joins TRBV19 to TRBJ1-2, with D possibly matching TRBD1 (5 bases). Germline V lookup: CDR1 LNHDA, CDR2 SQIVND (reference sequence). The CDR3 runs to 18 residues.

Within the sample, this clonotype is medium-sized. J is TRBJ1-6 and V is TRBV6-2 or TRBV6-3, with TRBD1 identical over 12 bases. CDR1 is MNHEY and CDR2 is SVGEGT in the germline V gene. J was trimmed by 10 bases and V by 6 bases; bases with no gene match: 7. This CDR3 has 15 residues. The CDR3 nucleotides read TGTGCCAGCAGGCCGGGACAGGGGGCTGGATCACCCCTCCACTTT. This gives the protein CASRPGQGAGSPLHF.

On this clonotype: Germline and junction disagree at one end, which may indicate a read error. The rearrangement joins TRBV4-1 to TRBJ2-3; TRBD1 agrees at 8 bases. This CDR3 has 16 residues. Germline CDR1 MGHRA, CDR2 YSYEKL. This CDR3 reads CASSQVDRGRTYTQYF. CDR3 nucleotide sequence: TGCGCCAGCAGCCAAGTCGACAGGGGTCGCACATATACGCAGTATTTT.

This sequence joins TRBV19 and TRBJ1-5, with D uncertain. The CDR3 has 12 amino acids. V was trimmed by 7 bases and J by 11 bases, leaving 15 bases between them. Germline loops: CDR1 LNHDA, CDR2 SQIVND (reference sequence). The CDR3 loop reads CASIPWEQSQHF. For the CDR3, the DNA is TGTGCCAGTATCCCTTGGGAGCAGTCCCAGCATTTT.

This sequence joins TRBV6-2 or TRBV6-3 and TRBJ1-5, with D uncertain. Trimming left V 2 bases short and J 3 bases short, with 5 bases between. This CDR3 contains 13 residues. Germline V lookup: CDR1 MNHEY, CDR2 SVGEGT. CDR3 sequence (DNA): TGTGCCAGCAGTTACAAAATCAATCAGCCCCAGCATTTT. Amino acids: CASSYKINQPQHF.

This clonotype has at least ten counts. The CDR3 DNA is TGTGCCAGCAGCCATTACAGCGGGGGCCCGTACCAAGAGACCCAGTACTTC. This codes for CASSHYSGGPYQETQYF. The chain carries TRBV3-1 and TRBJ2-5, with 8 nucleotides matching TRBD2. The germline V gene has CDR1 LGHDT and CDR2 YNNKEL (reference sequence). CDR3 size: 17 residues. V lost 3 bases, J lost 0 bases, and 9 bases stayed unmatched.

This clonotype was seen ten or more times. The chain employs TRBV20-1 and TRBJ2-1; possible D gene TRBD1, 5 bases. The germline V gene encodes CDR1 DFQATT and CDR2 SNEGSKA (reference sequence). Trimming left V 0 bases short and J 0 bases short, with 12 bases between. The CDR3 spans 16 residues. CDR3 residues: CSARDQDKSSYNEQFF. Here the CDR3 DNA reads TGCAGTGCTAGAGACCAGGACAAGAGCTCCTACAATGAGCAGTTCTTC.

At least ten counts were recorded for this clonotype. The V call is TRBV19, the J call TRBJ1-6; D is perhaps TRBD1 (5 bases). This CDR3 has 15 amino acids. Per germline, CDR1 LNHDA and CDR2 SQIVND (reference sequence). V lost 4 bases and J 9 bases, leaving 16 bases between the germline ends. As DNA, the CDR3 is TGTGCCAGTAGTAAGTCAGGGAAGGGAATTTCACCCCTCCACTTT. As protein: CASSKSGKGISPLHF.

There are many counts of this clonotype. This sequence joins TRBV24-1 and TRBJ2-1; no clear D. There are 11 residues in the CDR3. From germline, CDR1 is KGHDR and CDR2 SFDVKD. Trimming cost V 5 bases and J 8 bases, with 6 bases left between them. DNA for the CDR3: TGTGCCACCAGTGTCTTCCATGAGCAGTTCTTC. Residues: CATSVFHEQFF.

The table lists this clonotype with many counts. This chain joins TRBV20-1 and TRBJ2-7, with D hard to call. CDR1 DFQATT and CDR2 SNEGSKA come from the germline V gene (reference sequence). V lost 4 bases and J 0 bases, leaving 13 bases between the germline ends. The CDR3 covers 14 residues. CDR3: CSAIEGFSSYEQYF. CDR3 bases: TGCAGTGCTATTGAAGGGTTCAGCTCCTACGAGCAGTACTTC.

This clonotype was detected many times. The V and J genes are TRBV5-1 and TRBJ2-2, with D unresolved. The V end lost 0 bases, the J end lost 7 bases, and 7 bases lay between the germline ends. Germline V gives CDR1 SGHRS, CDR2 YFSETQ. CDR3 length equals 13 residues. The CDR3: CASSLGVVGELFF. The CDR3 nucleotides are TGCGCCAGCAGCTTGGGAGTCGTCGGGGAGCTGTTTTTT. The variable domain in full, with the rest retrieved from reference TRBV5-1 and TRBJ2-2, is KAGVTQTPRYLIKTRGQQVTLSCSPISGHRSVSWYQQTPGQGLQFLFEYFSETQRNKGNFPGRFSGRQFSNSRSEMNVSTLELGDSALYLCASSLGVVGELFFGEGSRLTVL.

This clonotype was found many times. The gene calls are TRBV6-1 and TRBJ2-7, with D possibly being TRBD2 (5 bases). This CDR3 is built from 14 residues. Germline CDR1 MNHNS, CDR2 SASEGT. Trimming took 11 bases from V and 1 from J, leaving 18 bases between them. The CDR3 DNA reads TGTGCCTCCCAGAGCGGATACTCTTCCTACGAGCAGTACTTC. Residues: CASQSGYSSYEQYF.

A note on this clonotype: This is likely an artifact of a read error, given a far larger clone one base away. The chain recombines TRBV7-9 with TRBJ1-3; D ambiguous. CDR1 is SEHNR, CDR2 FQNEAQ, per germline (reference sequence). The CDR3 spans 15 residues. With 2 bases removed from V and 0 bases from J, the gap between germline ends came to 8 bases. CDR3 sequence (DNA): TGTGCCAGCAGCTTATCGGTCAGCTCTGGAAACACCATATATTTT. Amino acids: CASSLSVSSGNTIYF.

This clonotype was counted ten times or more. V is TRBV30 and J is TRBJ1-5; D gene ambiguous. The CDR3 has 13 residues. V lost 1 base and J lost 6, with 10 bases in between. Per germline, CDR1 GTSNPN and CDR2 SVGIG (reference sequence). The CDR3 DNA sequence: TGTGCCTGGAGTGGGAATCGGAGTCAGCCCCAGCATTTT. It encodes CAWSGNRSQPQHF.

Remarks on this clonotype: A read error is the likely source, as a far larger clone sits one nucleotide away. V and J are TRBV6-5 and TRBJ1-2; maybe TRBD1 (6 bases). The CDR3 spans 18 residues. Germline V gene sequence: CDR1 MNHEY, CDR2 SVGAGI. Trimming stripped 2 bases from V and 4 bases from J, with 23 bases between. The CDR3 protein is CASSYPSQGPSSGYGYTF. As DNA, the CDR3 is TGTGCCAGCAGTTACCCCAGCCAGGGGCCTAGTTCAGGCTATGGCTACACCTTC.

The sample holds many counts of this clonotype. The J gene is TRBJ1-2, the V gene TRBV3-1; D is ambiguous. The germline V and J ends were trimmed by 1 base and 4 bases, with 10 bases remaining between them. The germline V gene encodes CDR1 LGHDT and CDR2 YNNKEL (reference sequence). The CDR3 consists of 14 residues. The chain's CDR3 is CASSQGGQSYGYTF. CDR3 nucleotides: TGTGCCAGCAGCCAAGGAGGCCAGAGCTATGGCTACACCTTC. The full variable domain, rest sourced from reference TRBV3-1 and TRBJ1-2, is DTAVSQTPKYLVTQMGNDKSIKCEQNLGHDTMYWYKQDSKKFLKIMFSYNNKELIINETVPNRFSPKSPDKAHLNLHINSLELGDSAVYFCASSQGGQSYGYTFGSGTRLTVV.

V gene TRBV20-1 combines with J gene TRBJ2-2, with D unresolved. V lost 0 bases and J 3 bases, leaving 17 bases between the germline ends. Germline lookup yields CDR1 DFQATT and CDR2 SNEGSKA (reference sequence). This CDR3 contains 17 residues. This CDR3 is CSARDVGVIADTGELFF. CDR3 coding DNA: TGCAGTGCTAGAGATGTTGGGGTCATTGCGGACACCGGGGAGCTGTTTTTT.

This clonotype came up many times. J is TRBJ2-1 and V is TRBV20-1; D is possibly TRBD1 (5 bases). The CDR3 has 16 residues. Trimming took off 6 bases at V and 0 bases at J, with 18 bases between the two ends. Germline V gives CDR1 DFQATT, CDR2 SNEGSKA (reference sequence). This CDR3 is CSADPSDGHSYNEQFF. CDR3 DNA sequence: TGCAGTGCGGACCCTTCGGACGGACACTCCTACAATGAGCAGTTCTTC.

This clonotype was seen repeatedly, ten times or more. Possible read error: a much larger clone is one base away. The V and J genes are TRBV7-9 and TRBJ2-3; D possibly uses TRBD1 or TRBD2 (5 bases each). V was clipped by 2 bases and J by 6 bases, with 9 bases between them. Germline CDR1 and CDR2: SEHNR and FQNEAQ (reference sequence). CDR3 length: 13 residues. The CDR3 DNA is TGTGCCAGCAGCTTACGGGGCCCCGATACGCAGTATTTT. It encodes CASSLRGPDTQYF.

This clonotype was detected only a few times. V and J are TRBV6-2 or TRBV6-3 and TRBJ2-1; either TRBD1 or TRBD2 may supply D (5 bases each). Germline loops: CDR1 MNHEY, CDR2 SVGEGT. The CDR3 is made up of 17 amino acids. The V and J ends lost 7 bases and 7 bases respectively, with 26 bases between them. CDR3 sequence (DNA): TGTGCCAGCATTGGAGCTAGTATCGGGACGTACGGGAATGAGCAGTTCTTC. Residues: CASIGASIGTYGNEQFF.

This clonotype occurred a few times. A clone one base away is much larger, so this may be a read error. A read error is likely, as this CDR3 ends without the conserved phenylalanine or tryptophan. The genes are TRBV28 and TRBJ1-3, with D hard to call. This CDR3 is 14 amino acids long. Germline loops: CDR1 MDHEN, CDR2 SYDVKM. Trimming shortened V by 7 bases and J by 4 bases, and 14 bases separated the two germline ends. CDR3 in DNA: TGTGCCAGCACCCATGGGGTCAGCGGAAACACCATATATTCT. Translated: CASTHGVSGNTIYS.

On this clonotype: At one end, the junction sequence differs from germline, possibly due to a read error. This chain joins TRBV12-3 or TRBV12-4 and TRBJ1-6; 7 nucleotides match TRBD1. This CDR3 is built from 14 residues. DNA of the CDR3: TGTGCCATCAGTCTTACAGGGGTCGATTCACCCCTCCACTTT. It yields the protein CAISLTGVDSPLHF.